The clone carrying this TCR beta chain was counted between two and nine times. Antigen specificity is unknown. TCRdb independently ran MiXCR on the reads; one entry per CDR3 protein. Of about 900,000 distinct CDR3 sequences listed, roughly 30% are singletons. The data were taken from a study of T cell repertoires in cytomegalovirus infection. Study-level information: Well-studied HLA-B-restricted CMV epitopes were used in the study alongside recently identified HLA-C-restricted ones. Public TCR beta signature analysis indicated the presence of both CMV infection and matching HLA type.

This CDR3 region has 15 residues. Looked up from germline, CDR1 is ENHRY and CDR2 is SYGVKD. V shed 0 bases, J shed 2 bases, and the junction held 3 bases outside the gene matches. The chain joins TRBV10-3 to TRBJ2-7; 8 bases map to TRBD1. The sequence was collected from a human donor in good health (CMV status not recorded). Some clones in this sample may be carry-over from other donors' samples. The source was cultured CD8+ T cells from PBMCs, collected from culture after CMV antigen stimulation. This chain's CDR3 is CAISESQGAAYEQYF. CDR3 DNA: TGTGCCATCAGTGAGTCCCAGGGGGCCGCCTACGAGCAGTACTTC.